Each of the 5 T cell receptor beta chains below was sequenced from the same sample in a study of Graves' ophthalmopathy and Graves' hyperthyroidism. The TCR beta CDR3 regions underwent amplification from RNA transcripts. Scientists carried out first-round RT-PCR using HTBI primers and then a second-round multiplex PCR. MiXCR was run by TCRdb on the multiplex PCR reads, yielding one entry per CDR3 protein. The sample has 600,000 to 950,000 distinct CDR3 sequences, roughly 41% seen once. Sequencing used peripheral blood. These receptors were collected from an adult man with Graves' ophthalmopathy.

This clonotype was counted a few times. The chain recombines TRBV5-1 with TRBJ1-1; D is perhaps TRBD1 (5 bases). V shed 2 bases and J shed 0 bases, with 11 bases lying between them. CDR1 is SGHRS, CDR2 YFSETQ, per germline. This CDR3 has 15 amino acids. CDR3 sequence: CASSFIGALNTEAFF. For the CDR3, the DNA is TGCGCCAGCAGCTTCATTGGGGCGTTGAACACTGAAGCTTTCTTT.

V and J are TRBV2 and TRBJ1-1, with D maybe TRBD1 (5 bases). Trimming removed 6 bases at V and 0 bases at J, with 11 bases between. The CDR3 is 14 residues long. Germline V gene data show CDR1 as SNHLY and CDR2 as FYNNEI. Written as DNA, the CDR3 is TGTGCCAGCAGCATGGGACCCATGAACACTGAAGCTTTCTTT. It codes for CASSMGPMNTEAFF.

This clonotype has just a few counts. The chain joins TRBV14 to TRBJ1-5; D not certain. This CDR3 is 16 amino acids long. The V gene's germline CDR1 is SGHDN and CDR2 FVKESK. The ends were cut back, 0 bases at V and 1 base at J, with 10 bases in the middle. The DNA of the CDR3 is TGTGCCAGCAGCCAAGATTCCAGGAGAAGCAATCAGCCCCAGCATTTT. Translation gives CASSQDSRRSNQPQHF.

V is TRBV10-3 and J is TRBJ1-6; the D gene is possibly TRBD1 (6 bases). Trimming took off 2 bases at V and 8 bases at J, with 10 bases between the two ends. CDR1 and CDR2 (germline): ENHRY, SYGVKD. This CDR3 is built from 14 residues. DNA of the CDR3: TGTGCCATCAGTGAGACAGGGTTACATTCACCCCTCCACTTT. This codes for CAISETGLHSPLHF.

Ten or more counts support this clonotype. The chain links TRBV20-1 to TRBJ1-1, with 7 nucleotides matching TRBD1. CDR3 length: 14 amino acids. With V trimmed by 6 bases and J by 1 base, 8 bases remained unmatched. The germline V gene has CDR1 DFQATT and CDR2 SNEGSKA (reference sequence). In DNA, the CDR3 is TGCAGTGCCATACAACGGACAGGGAACACTGAAGCTTTCTTT. Translating gives CSAIQRTGNTEAFF.